What follows is one T cell receptor beta chain and its context. V shed 2 bases and J shed 10 bases, with 19 bases lying between them. The germline CDR1 and CDR2 sequences are SEHNR and FQNEAQ (reference sequence). This CDR3 region has 15 residues. This record comes from a study of blood T cell repertoires in COVID-19. Overall study: The origin of the acute and convalescent COVID-19 samples was the United States, Italy and Spain. PBMCs, B-cell-depleted T cells, or T cells were the source of the cDNA or gDNA that made up the material.

Under the authors' procedure: Amplification of reference gene primers was used by the study to estimate nucleated cell counts. The protocol was immunoSEQ multiplex PCR, while the TCRdb copy is restricted to in-frame clones and leaves out a portion. The V and J calls and clone size were taken over from that table, and D and trimming were inferred from the DNA. Counted here are around 79,000 clones, approximately 80% occurring once; the ten biggest clones make up more than 5%. The sequenced sample consisted of peripheral blood. This receptor was identified in a woman aged 60 to 75 with acute or convalescent COVID-19. The chain employs TRBV7-9 and TRBJ2-3; possible D gene TRBD1, 6 bases. The CDR3 loop reads CASSLSGVVGLPQYF. CDR3 bases: TGTGCCAGCAGCTTATCAGGGGTCGTGGGGCTGCCGCAGTATTTT.